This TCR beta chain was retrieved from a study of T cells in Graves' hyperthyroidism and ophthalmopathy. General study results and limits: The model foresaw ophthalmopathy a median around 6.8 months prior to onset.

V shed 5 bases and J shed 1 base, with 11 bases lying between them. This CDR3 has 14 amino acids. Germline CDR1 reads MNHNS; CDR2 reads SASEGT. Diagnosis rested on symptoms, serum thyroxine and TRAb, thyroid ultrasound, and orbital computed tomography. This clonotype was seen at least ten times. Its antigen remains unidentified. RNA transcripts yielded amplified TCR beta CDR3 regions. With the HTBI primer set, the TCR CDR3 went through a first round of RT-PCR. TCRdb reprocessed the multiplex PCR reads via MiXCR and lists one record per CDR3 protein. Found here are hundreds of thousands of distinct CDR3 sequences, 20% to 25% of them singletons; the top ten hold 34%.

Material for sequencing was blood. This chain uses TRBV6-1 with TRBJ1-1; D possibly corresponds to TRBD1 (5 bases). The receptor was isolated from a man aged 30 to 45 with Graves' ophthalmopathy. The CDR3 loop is CASSWGRPNTEAFF. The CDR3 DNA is TGTGCCAGCAGTTGGGGACGGCCGAACACTGAAGCTTTCTTT.